The 29 T cell receptor beta chains in this list originate from one sample, sequenced in a study of cytomegalovirus exposure and HLA in healthy donors. Researchers ran the PCR with 60 Vbeta and 13 Jbeta primers. Sequencing used immunoSEQ multiplex PCR; TCRdb keeps in-frame clones, though not all of them. The sample consists of some 140,000 clones, about 80% of them appearing once. The material sequenced was PBMCs. All receptors come from a man aged 30 to 45 in good health.

This chain uses TRBV7-9 with TRBJ1-2; D unresolved. From germline, CDR1 is SEHNR and CDR2 FQNEAQ (reference sequence). V dropped 5 bases and J dropped 7 bases, with 20 bases sitting between them. This CDR3 is 15 amino acids long. CDR3 coding DNA: TGTGCCAGCAGCCCCAGCGGAATAGGCGTTTTTGGCTACACCTTC. This translates into CASSPSGIGVFGYTF.

The chain employs TRBV7-9 and TRBJ2-7, with 8 bases that match TRBD1. The length of the CDR3 is 14 residues. The V and J ends lost 5 bases and 6 bases, in that order; junction bases with no gene match: 9. Germline-derived CDR1 and CDR2 are SEHNR and FQNEAQ (reference sequence). CDR3 nucleotides: TGTGCCAGCAGCCCTGGGACAGGAGTGAGCGAGCAGTACTTC. Encoded protein: CASSPGTGVSEQYF.

The J gene is TRBJ2-1, the V gene TRBV7-3; possibly TRBD1 for D (9 bases). Germline V gene sequence: CDR1 SGHTA, CDR2 FQGTGA. The CDR3 is 15 residues long. The V and J ends lost 5 bases and 5 bases respectively, with 16 bases between them. The CDR3: CASSHSGTGNNEQFF. In DNA, the CDR3 is TGTGCCAGCAGCCATAGCGGGACAGGGAACAATGAGCAGTTCTTC.

The V and J genes are TRBV27 and TRBJ1-2, with 7 nucleotides matching TRBD1. With 5 bases clipped from V and 6 bases from J, the junction kept 18 bases outside the gene matches. In germline, CDR1 is MNHEY, CDR2 SMNVEV (reference sequence). There are 17 residues in the CDR3. CDR3 protein: CASSLHRGFGPTDGYTF. In nucleotides, the CDR3 is TGTGCCAGCAGTCTTCACAGGGGCTTCGGCCCCACGGATGGCTACACCTTC.

V and J are TRBV19 and TRBJ2-3; D is unresolved. This CDR3 has 15 amino acids. Germline V CDR1 and CDR2: LNHDA, SQIVND (reference sequence). V shed 3 bases and J shed 2 bases, with 12 bases lying between them. The CDR3 sequence: CASSISTSHTDTQYF. The CDR3 DNA sequence: TGTGCCAGTAGTATCTCGACTTCACACACAGATACGCAGTATTTT.

The V gene is TRBV15, the J gene TRBJ2-5; the D gene is possibly TRBD2 (6 bases). The end of the DNA fits TRBJ2-7 better, so the J call may be wrong. The length of the CDR3 is 14 residues. Germline V lookup: CDR1 LNHNV, CDR2 YYDKDF (reference sequence). DNA of the CDR3: TGTGCCACCAGCAGGGGGAGGTCCTCCTACGAGCAGTACTTC. Translated: CATSRGRSSYEQYF.

The chain recombines TRBV29-1 with TRBJ2-1, with a possible D match to TRBD2 (5 bases). V lost 3 bases and J 12 bases, leaving 12 bases between the germline ends. Germline-derived CDR1 and CDR2 are SQVTM and ANQGSEA. CDR3 length equals 11 residues. CDR3 in amino acids: CSVDGRRPQFF. In DNA, the CDR3 is TGCAGCGTTGATGGTAGGAGGCCGCAGTTCTTC.

A single count supports this clone. V usage is TRBV9 and J usage is TRBJ2-2; no reliable D call. The CDR3 is 14 residues long. The ends were cut back, 0 bases at V and 4 bases at J, with 7 bases in the middle. Germline CDR1 is SGDLS and CDR2 is YYNGEE. The CDR3: CASSVAPSTGELFF. The CDR3 DNA follows: TGTGCCAGCAGCGTAGCCCCATCCACCGGGGAGCTGTTTTTT.

The rearrangement uses TRBV5-6 and TRBJ2-2; 7 bases fit TRBD2. The V gene end was trimmed by 3 bases and the J gene end by 0 bases; junction bases not matched to a gene: 5. CDR1 is SGHDT and CDR2 is YYEEEE in the germline V gene. This CDR3 contains 16 residues. Here the CDR3 reads CASSWGGLTNTGELFF. The CDR3, as DNA: TGTGCCAGCAGCTGGGGGGGGTTAACGAACACCGGGGAGCTGTTTTTT.

The rearrangement joins TRBV7-3 to TRBJ2-7; D ambiguous. Looked up from germline, CDR1 is SGHTA and CDR2 is FQGTGA. The CDR3 runs 13 residues. V lost 6 bases and J 3 bases, leaving 12 bases between the germline ends. The CDR3 spells CASSPGGNYEQYF. CDR3 bases: TGTGCCAGCAGTCCCGGCGGAAACTACGAGCAGTACTTC.

The chain recombines TRBV7-9 with TRBJ2-1, with 7 bases aligning to TRBD2. The V gene end was trimmed by 5 bases and the J gene end by 6 bases; junction bases not matched to a gene: 22. The germline gives CDR1 SEHNR, CDR2 FQNEAQ (reference sequence). The CDR3 covers 19 residues. The CDR3 sequence is CASSPRATSGLEVGNEQFF. The DNA for the CDR3 is TGTGCCAGCAGCCCCAGGGCAACATCCGGACTAGAGGTAGGCAATGAGCAGTTCTTC.

The V call is TRBV2, the J call TRBJ2-1; 10 bases are a match to TRBD2. J lost 9 bases, V lost 10 bases, and 6 bases had no gene match. Germline CDR1 is SNHLY and CDR2 is FYNNEI. The CDR3 totals 12 residues. CDR3 amino acids: CAIPSGSLEQFF. CDR3 coding DNA: TGTGCCATACCTAGCGGGAGCCTTGAGCAGTTCTTC.

The chain carries TRBV4-1 and TRBJ2-7; D is uncertain. This CDR3 has 15 amino acids. V dropped 1 base and J dropped 2 bases, with 12 bases sitting between them. CDR1 is MGHRA and CDR2 is YSYEKL in the germline V gene. The CDR3 DNA reads as TGCGCCAGCAGCCAAGTACAAGATACCGCCTACGAGCAGTACTTC. Encoded protein: CASSQVQDTAYEQYF.

J is TRBJ2-2 and V is TRBV19; unclear D gene. The V gene's germline CDR1 is LNHDA and CDR2 SQIVND (reference sequence). The CDR3 contains 12 residues. Trimming cost V 8 bases and J 7 bases, with 11 bases left between them. CDR3 nucleotide sequence: TGTGCCAGTTGCGGATTCATCGGGGAGCTGTTTTTT. This sequence encodes CASCGFIGELFF.

This chain connects TRBV30 to TRBJ2-2; 7 positions agree with TRBD2. Per germline, CDR1 GTSNPN and CDR2 SVGIG (reference sequence). This CDR3 comprises 15 residues. Trimming took 5 bases from V and 3 from J; bases not matched to a gene: 9. CDR3 sequence reads: CAWLGWGGDTGELFF. CDR3 in DNA: TGTGCCTGGCTAGGTTGGGGAGGGGACACCGGGGAGCTGTTTTTT.

The J gene is TRBJ2-7, the V gene TRBV19, with 9 bases matching TRBD1. The CDR3 runs to 14 residues. Trimming cost V 4 bases and J 2 bases; bases outside gene matches: 3. Germline V CDR1 and CDR2: LNHDA, SQIVND (reference sequence). The CDR3 DNA is TGTGCCAGTAGTAACAGGGGGCCCCCCTACGAGCAGTACTTC. Protein: CASSNRGPPYEQYF.

V is TRBV6-5 and J is TRBJ1-3; no reliable D call. V was clipped by 0 bases and J by 0 bases, with 9 bases between them. The CDR3 extends over 16 amino acids. CDR1 is MNHEY, CDR2 SVGAGI, per germline. This CDR3 is CASSYSGSRSGNTIYF. DNA of the CDR3: TGTGCCAGCAGTTACTCCGGGTCGCGCTCTGGAAACACCATATATTTT.

V gene TRBV5-1 combines with J gene TRBJ2-3; 16 nucleotides agree with TRBD2. Germline assignment: CDR1 SGHRS and CDR2 YFSETQ. There are 19 residues in the CDR3. V was pared by 2 bases and J by 5 bases, with 11 bases of the junction left unmatched. The CDR3 is CASSFKPGLAGGQGDTQYF. As DNA, the CDR3 is TGCGCCAGCAGCTTTAAGCCGGGACTAGCGGGAGGGCAAGGAGATACGCAGTATTTT. Variable domain in full (rest from reference TRBV5-1 and TRBJ2-3): KAGVTQTPRYLIKTRGQQVTLSCSPISGHRSVSWYQQTPGQGLQFLFEYFSETQRNKGNFPGRFSGRQFSNSRSEMNVSTLELGDSALYLCASSFKPGLAGGQGDTQYFGPGTRLTVL.

The CDR3 nucleotides read TGTGCCAGGGCTGAGGGAGCGGGAAGCGATACGCAGTATTTT. Translating gives CARAEGAGSDTQYF. The chain carries TRBV9 and TRBJ2-3, with 7 bases aligning to TRBD2. V shed 8 bases and J 6 bases; nucleotides not matched to a gene: 12. CDR1 and CDR2 (germline): SGDLS, YYNGEE. The CDR3 has 14 residues.

The CDR3 spells CASRFQTVSSYEQYF. In DNA form, the CDR3 reads TGTGCCAGCAGGTTCCAGACAGTGAGCTCCTACGAGCAGTACTTC. The chain joins TRBV6-1 to TRBJ2-7; D perhaps matches TRBD1 (5 bases). Trimming took off 6 bases at V and 0 bases at J, with 15 bases between the two ends. This CDR3 has 15 amino acids. Germline assignment: CDR1 MNHNS and CDR2 SASEGT.

The chain is built from TRBV7-9 and TRBJ2-5; weak D call: TRBD2 (5 bases). The V end was cut by 1 base, the J end by 8 bases, with 17 bases between. This CDR3 contains 15 residues. CDR1 is SEHNR and CDR2 is FQNEAQ in the germline V gene (reference sequence). The CDR3 DNA reads as TGTGCCAGCAGCTTAGGGGCGGGCACCGCTCAAACCCAGTACTTC. Protein sequence: CASSLGAGTAQTQYF.

V usage is TRBV4-3 and J usage is TRBJ2-7, with D perhaps TRBD2 (5 bases). The CDR3 covers 16 residues. Germline lookup yields CDR1 LGHNA and CDR2 YSLEER. Trimming left V 0 bases short and J 7 bases short, with 19 bases between. In nucleotides, the CDR3 is TGCGCCAGCAGCCAAGAGTTCCGGGATCCAAGTAAAGAGCAGTACTTC. It encodes CASSQEFRDPSKEQYF.

This sequence joins TRBV6-6 and TRBJ1-4, with a possible D match to TRBD1 (5 bases). V was pared by 8 bases and J by 8 bases, with 12 bases between. The germline gives CDR1 MNHNY, CDR2 SVGAGI (reference sequence). The CDR3 covers 12 residues. CDR3 sequence: CASWAGWEKLFF. The CDR3 DNA follows: TGTGCCAGCTGGGCAGGGTGGGAAAAACTGTTTTTT.

This chain joins TRBV11-2 and TRBJ2-5; unclear D gene. The closer fit of TRBJ2-7 to the DNA end suggests the J call may be wrong. CDR1 is SGHAT and CDR2 is FQNNGV in the germline V gene. There are 13 residues in the CDR3. The CDR3 reads CASSHPADYEQYF. CDR3 bases: TGTGCCAGCAGCCACCCCGCAGACTACGAGCAGTACTTC.

The genes are TRBV6-5 and TRBJ1-1, with D unresolved. Germline CDR1 MNHEY, CDR2 SVGAGI. The CDR3 has 15 residues. Trimming removed 2 bases from V and 1 base from J, with 11 bases in between. The CDR3 sequence: CASSYRRGQNTEAFF. CDR3 DNA: TGTGCCAGCAGTTACCGCCGCGGGCAGAACACTGAAGCTTTCTTT.

The chain joins TRBV19 to TRBJ2-7; TRBD1 matches 8 bases. The germline V gene has CDR1 LNHDA and CDR2 SQIVND (reference sequence). V was clipped by 6 bases and J by 0 bases; unmatched bases: 10. There are 16 residues in the CDR3. In DNA, the CDR3 is TGTGCCAGTAGACAACCCGGGACAGGTAGCTCCTACGAGCAGTACTTC. Protein: CASRQPGTGSSYEQYF.

The chain links TRBV11-3 to TRBJ2-1; 7 nucleotides agree with TRBD2. From germline, CDR1 is SGHNT and CDR2 YENEEA. The CDR3 extends over 17 amino acids. V lost 5 bases, J lost 0 bases, and 10 bases stayed unmatched. CDR3 nucleotides: TGTGCCAGCAGCCGGGGATGGCGGGGGACCTCCTACAATGAGCAGTTCTTC. Its protein product is CASSRGWRGTSYNEQFF.

This clone was seen just once. The chain couples TRBV5-1 to TRBJ2-1; TRBD2 aligns across 12 bases. The V segment lost 4 bases and the J segment 5 bases; nucleotides outside the gene matches: 7. The germline V gene has CDR1 SGHRS and CDR2 YFSETQ. The CDR3 is 16 residues long. Here the CDR3 DNA reads TGCGCCAGCAGCCCCGCCAGACTAGCGGGAGACAATGAGCAGTTCTTC. Its translation: CASSPARLAGDNEQFF.

The V gene is TRBV6-6, the J gene TRBJ2-7; the D is unclear. The CDR3 covers 15 residues. Germline CDR1 reads MNHNY; CDR2 reads SVGAGI (reference sequence). Trimming stripped 2 bases from V and 0 bases from J, with 11 bases between. This chain's CDR3 is CASSYGLGSSYEQYF. The CDR3 DNA reads TGTGCCAGCAGTTACGGCCTGGGCAGCTCCTACGAGCAGTACTTC.